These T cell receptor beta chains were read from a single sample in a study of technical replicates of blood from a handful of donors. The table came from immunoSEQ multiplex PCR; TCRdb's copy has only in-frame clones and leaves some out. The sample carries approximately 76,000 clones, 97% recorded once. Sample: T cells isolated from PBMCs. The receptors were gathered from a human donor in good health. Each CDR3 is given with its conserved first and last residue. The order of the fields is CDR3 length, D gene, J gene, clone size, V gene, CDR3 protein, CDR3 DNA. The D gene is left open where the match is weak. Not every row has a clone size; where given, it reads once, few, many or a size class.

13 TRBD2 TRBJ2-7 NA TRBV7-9 CASSERGLEEQYF TGTGCCAGCAGCGAGCGGGGTCTCGAGGAGCAGTACTTC
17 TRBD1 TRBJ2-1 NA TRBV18 CASSPDPETGGWNEQFF TGTGCCAGCTCACCTGACCCCGAGACAGGGGGCTGGAATGAGCAGTTCTTC
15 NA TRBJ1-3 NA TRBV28 CASSLQGMKGNTIYF TGTGCCAGCAGTTTACAGGGGATGAAAGGAAACACCATATATTTT
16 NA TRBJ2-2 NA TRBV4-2 CASSLNTGANTGELFF TGTGCCAGCAGCCTTAACACGGGAGCGAACACCGGGGAGCTGTTTTTT
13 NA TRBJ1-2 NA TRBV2 CASSQGDNYGYTF TGTGCCAGCAGCCAAGGGGATAACTATGGCTACACCTTC
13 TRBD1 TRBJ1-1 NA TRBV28 CASSNTGVTEAFF TGTGCCAGCAGCAATACAGGGGTCACTGAAGCTTTCTTT
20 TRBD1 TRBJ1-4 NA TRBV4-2 CASSQDWLPAGQGAGEKLFF TGTGCCAGCAGCCAAGATTGGCTCCCTGCTGGGCAGGGGGCAGGGGAAAAACTGTTTTTT
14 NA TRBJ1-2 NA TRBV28 CASSIRTVLYGYTF TGTGCCAGCAGTATCCGGACAGTGCTCTATGGCTACACCTTC
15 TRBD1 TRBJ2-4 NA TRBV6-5 CASSYSTGRKNIQYF TGTGCCAGCAGTTACTCGACAGGGCGCAAAAACATTCAGTACTTC
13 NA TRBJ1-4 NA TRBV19 CASSIWGPGTLFF TGTGCCAGTAGTATTTGGGGGCCCGGTACGCTGTTTTTT
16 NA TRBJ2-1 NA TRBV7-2 CASSTPSRQSYNEQFF TGTGCCAGCAGCACCCCCAGCAGACAGTCCTACAATGAGCAGTTCTTC
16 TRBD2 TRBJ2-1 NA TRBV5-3 CARSAGVLAEYNEQFF TGTGCCAGAAGCGCTGGGGTACTAGCGGAATACAATGAGCAGTTCTTC
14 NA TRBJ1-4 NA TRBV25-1 CASSEASGIEKLFF TGTGCCAGCAGTGAAGCGTCGGGAATTGAAAAACTGTTTTTT
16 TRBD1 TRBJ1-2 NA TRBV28 CASSGTGTGGGYGYTF TGTGCCAGCAGTGGCACCGGGACAGGGGGAGGCTATGGCTACACCTTC
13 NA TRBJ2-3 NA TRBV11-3 CASSTPSTDTQYF TGTGCCAGCAGCACTCCCTCCACAGATACGCAGTATTTT
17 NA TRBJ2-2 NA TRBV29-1 CSVLPHWAGPNTGELFF TGCAGCGTTCTTCCCCACTGGGCAGGCCCGAACACCGGGGAGCTGTTTTTT
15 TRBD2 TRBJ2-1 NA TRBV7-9 CASSLRLAGYNEQFF TGTGCCAGCAGCTTGAGACTAGCGGGGTACAATGAGCAGTTCTTC
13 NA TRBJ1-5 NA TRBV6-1 CATQRAFGQPQHF TGTGCCACCCAGCGGGCGTTTGGACAGCCCCAGCATTTT
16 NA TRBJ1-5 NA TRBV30 CAWSTLSWTGNQPQHF TGTGCCTGGAGTACCCTGTCCTGGACAGGCAATCAGCCCCAGCATTTT
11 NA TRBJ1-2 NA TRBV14 CAGSALSGYTF TGTGCCGGGAGCGCCCTTAGTGGCTACACCTTC
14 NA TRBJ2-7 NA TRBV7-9 CASSLRTGSYEQYF TGTGCCAGCAGCTTAAGGACGGGATCCTACGAGCAGTACTTC
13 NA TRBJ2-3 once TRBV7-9 CASRPTSTDTQYF TGTGCCAGCAGACCCACTAGCACAGATACGCAGTATTTT
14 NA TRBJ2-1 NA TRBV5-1 CASSFSGVEDEQFF TGCGCCAGCAGCTTTAGCGGAGTGGAGGATGAGCAGTTCTTC
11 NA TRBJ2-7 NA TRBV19 CASSRGSEQYF TGTGCCAGTAGTCGGGGAAGCGAGCAGTACTTC
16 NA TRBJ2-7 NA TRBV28 CASSSPQAASSYEQYF TGTGCCAGCAGTTCGCCACAGGCGGCGAGCTCCTACGAGCAGTACTTC
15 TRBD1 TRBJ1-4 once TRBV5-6 CASSLAKGAGEKLFF TGTGCCAGCAGCTTGGCCAAGGGGGCAGGAGAAAAACTGTTTTTT
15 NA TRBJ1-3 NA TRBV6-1 CASSEDSFKGNTIYF TGTGCCAGCAGTGAGGACAGTTTTAAGGGAAACACCATATATTTT
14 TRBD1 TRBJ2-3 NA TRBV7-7 CASSFGQAPDTQYF TGTGCTAGCAGCTTTGGACAGGCTCCAGATACGCAGTATTTT
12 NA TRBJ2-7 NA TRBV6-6 CASGQVPYEQYF TGTGCCAGCGGGCAGGTGCCCTACGAGCAGTACTTC
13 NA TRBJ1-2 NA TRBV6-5 CASRPGQPIGDTF TGTGCCAGCAGACCTGGACAGCCTATTGGGGATACCTTC
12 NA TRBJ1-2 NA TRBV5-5 CASSQMGLGATF TGTGCCAGCAGCCAAATGGGGCTAGGGGCCACCTTC
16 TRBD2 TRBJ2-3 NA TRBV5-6 CASSLLREVGTDTQYF TGTGCCAGCAGCTTGTTGCGGGAGGTGGGCACAGATACGCAGTATTTT
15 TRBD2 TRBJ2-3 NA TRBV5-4 CASSDGTSGTDTQYF TGTGCCAGCAGCGACGGGACTAGCGGCACAGATACGCAGTATTTT
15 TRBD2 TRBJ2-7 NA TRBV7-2 CASSPATSAYYEQYF TGTGCCAGCAGTCCGGCAACTAGCGCGTACTACGAGCAGTACTTC
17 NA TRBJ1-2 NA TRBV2 CASSVGAGVRTNYGYTF TGTGCCAGCAGTGTTGGGGCAGGAGTACGGACTAACTATGGCTACACCTTC
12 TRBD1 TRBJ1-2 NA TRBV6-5 CASSRTGGGYTF TGTGCCAGCTCCCGGACAGGGGGCGGCTACACCTTC
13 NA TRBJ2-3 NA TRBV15 CATSRGQGGTQYF TGTGCCACCAGCAGAGGACAGGGAGGTACGCAGTATTTT
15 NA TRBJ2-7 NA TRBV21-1 CASSKVRQVSYEQYF TGTGCCAGCAGCAAAGTGAGACAGGTCTCCTACGAGCAGTACTTC
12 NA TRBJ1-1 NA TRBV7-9 CASGQKNTEAFF TGTGCCAGCGGACAGAAGAACACTGAAGCTTTCTTT
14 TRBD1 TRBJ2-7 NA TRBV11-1 CASSLVRGPYEQYF TGTGCCAGCAGCTTAGTCAGGGGGCCCTACGAGCAGTACTTC
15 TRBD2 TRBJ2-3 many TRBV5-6 CASSALAGGLGTQYF TGTGCCAGCAGCGCACTAGCGGGGGGGCTAGGTACGCAGTATTTT
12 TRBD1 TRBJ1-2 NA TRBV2 CASQRTGDGYTF TGTGCCAGCCAAAGGACAGGGGATGGCTACACCTTC
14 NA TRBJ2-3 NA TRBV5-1 CASRRGAGGDTQYF TGTGCCAGCCGTCGCGGTGCGGGCGGAGATACGCAGTATTTT
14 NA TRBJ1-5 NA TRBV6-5 CASRDSYSNQPQHF TGTGCCAGCAGGGACAGCTATAGCAATCAGCCCCAGCATTTT
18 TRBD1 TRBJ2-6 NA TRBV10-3 CAISGPGQGAFGANVLTF TGTGCCATCAGTGGCCCGGGACAGGGGGCTTTCGGGGCCAACGTCCTGACTTTC
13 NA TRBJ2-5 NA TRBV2 CASSGDKLTTQYF TGTGCCAGCAGTGGGGACAAGCTCACGACCCAGTACTTC
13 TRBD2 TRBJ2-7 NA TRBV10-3 CAISAGGPDEQYF TGTGCCATCAGTGCGGGAGGGCCGGACGAGCAGTACTTC
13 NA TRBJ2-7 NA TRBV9 CASSGGVSYEQYF TGTGCCAGCAGCGGCGGGGTCTCCTACGAGCAGTACTTC
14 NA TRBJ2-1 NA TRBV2 CASSEAVRERRQFF TGTGCCAGCAGTGAAGCAGTCCGGGAAAGAAGACAGTTCTTC
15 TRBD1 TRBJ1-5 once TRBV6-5 CASSPGTGANQPQHF TGTGCCAGCAGTCCCGGGACAGGGGCCAATCAGCCCCAGCATTTT
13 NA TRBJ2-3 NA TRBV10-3 CAISEPSTDTQYF TGTGCCATCAGTGAGCCTAGCACAGATACGCAGTATTTT
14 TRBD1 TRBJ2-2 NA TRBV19 CASRRDRDTGELFF TGTGCCAGTAGACGGGACAGGGATACCGGGGAGCTGTTTTTT